Described below is a single T cell receptor (beta chain) sequence and its context. Its specificity is unknown. TCRdb analysed the RT-PCR reads with MiXCR anew, one entry per CDR3 protein. This table holds around 850,000 distinct CDR3 sequences, approximately 17% found once. The data stem from a study of response to subunit inactivated influenza vaccine. Findings of the study overall: A suggestion made by the authors is that each seasonal influenza vaccination recruits few new T cells.

Germline-derived CDR1 and CDR2 are SGDLS and YYNGEE. CDR3 length: 15 residues. The V segment lost 1 base and the J segment 8 bases; nucleotides outside the gene matches: 7. The TCR was taken from a man aged 50 to 60 who received an inactivated influenza vaccine. The chain employs TRBV9 and TRBJ2-1, with 9 bases fitting TRBD2. The sample was PBMCs from blood, taken roughly 5 days after vaccination. CDR3 residues: CASSVTREGLDEQFF. The CDR3, as DNA: TGTGCCAGCAGCGTAACGCGGGAGGGCCTGGATGAGCAGTTCTTC.